The next 4 T cell receptor beta chains were all read from a single sample in a study of T cells in Graves' hyperthyroidism and ophthalmopathy. The TCR beta CDR3 regions underwent amplification using RNA transcripts as the source. TCR CDR3 underwent first-round RT-PCR with the HTBI primer set. One entry per CDR3 protein results from TCRdb running MiXCR on the multiplex PCR reads. The sample yields approximately 330,000 distinct CDR3 sequences, 15% to 20% seen once. The material sequenced was blood. The receptors shown here come from a woman between 45 and 65 years old with Graves' hyperthyroidism.

This chain links TRBV12-3 or TRBV12-4 with TRBJ2-2; D call uncertain. The CDR3 loop spans 13 amino acids. V dropped 5 bases and J dropped 3 bases, with 7 bases sitting between them. The CDR3 DNA sequence: TGTGCCAGCAGTCCTTTTGACACCGGGGAGCTGTTTTTT. This encodes CASSPFDTGELFF.

This clonotype came up many times. The CDR3 bases are TGCAGTGCTAGACCACAGGGGACGAAATACTCCTACAATGAGCAGTTCTTC. Residues: CSARPQGTKYSYNEQFF. This chain links TRBV20-1 with TRBJ2-1, with 7 bases lining up with TRBD1. Germline trimming cut 2 bases from V and 0 bases from J; bases unmatched to any gene: 10. This CDR3 has 17 residues. The V gene's germline CDR1 is DFQATT and CDR2 SNEGSKA (reference sequence).

This clonotype was detected a few times. The chain carries TRBV4-1 and TRBJ2-3; TRBD2 matches 7 bases. The CDR3 spans 19 residues. Germline V CDR1 and CDR2: MGHRA, YSYEKL. V gave up 2 bases and J gave up 4 bases; unmatched junction bases: 18. Written as DNA, the CDR3 is TGCGCCAGCAGCCAATTTGATGAGGGAGGGATCTTCTACGCAGATACGCAGTATTTT. It yields the protein CASSQFDEGGIFYADTQYF.

This clonotype was counted between two and nine times. The V call is TRBV10-3, the J call TRBJ2-3, with TRBD1 matching 7 bases. V gave up 2 bases and J gave up 1 base; unmatched junction bases: 9. Germline CDR1 is ENHRY and CDR2 is SYGVKD. CDR3 length: 17 residues. CDR3 DNA: TGTGCCATCAGTGAGGCAGACTACAGGGGTGGCACAGATACGCAGTATTTT. It encodes CAISEADYRGGTDTQYF.